The entry below gives a single T cell receptor beta chain sequence along with its context. Antigen specificity is unknown. With a J-beta primer mix and a sample-barcoded 5' primer, a second PCR ran about 7 to 12 cycles. TCRdb reprocessed the 5' RACE reads via MiXCR and lists one record per CDR3 protein. The sample has almost 800,000 distinct CDR3 sequences, 55% to 70% seen once; the top ten hold over 20%. The V and J ends lost 6 bases and 0 bases, in that order; junction bases with no gene match: 11. The length of the CDR3 is 18 residues. The V gene's germline CDR1 is LGHDT and CDR2 YNNKEL (reference sequence). These data originate in a study of blood T cells in healthy people across ages. Regarding the study as a whole: Among T cells, TCR beta diversity per million cells dropped roughly linearly as age rose.

The source of this sequence is a man aged 25-45 years in good health. The chain recombines TRBV3-1 with TRBJ1-1, with 12 positions matching TRBD1. Sequencing was done on a sample of blood. For the CDR3, the DNA is TGTGCCAGCAGAAACAAACCCGGGACAGGGGGCGTGAACACTGAAGCTTTCTTT. Translation gives CASRNKPGTGGVNTEAFF.